A selection of T cell receptor beta chains follows, all from one sample in a study of blood T cell repertoires in COVID-19. Here immunoSEQ multiplex PCR was the method, and the copy in TCRdb shows in-frame clones only, minus some. The table lists about 200,000 clones, 82% of them singletons. Input material: PBMCs or T cells enriched from blood (not recorded which). The receptors shown here come from a man aged 40-50 years who had recovered from COVID-19. Each CDR3 is given with its conserved first and last residue. The order of the fields is D gene, clone size, CDR3 length, J gene, V gene, CDR3 protein, CDR3 DNA. The D gene is left open where the match is weak. Rows give clone size only sometimes, using once, few, many, or a class for an expanded clone.

TRBD2 | NA | 15 | TRBJ2-5 | TRBV29-1 | CSVEGLAGWGETQYF | TGCAGCGTTGAAGGGCTAGCGGGTTGGGGGGAGACCCAGTACTTC
NA | NA | 17 | TRBJ1-2 | TRBV5-4 | CASSQPQGRSIGLGYTF | TGTGCCAGCAGCCAACCTCAGGGCAGATCTATAGGGCTTGGCTACACCTTC
NA | NA | 15 | TRBJ1-4 | TRBV7-8 | CASSLDPGVNEKLFF | TGTGCCAGCAGCTTAGATCCGGGGGTTAATGAAAAACTGTTTTTT
NA | NA | 14 | TRBJ2-2 | TRBV19 | CASMDRANTGELFF | TGTGCCAGTATGGACAGAGCGAACACCGGGGAGCTGTTTTTT
NA | NA | 15 | TRBJ1-5 | TRBV4-3 | CASSQDGHSNQPQHF | TGCGCCAGCAGCCAAGATGGCCATAGCAATCAGCCCCAGCATTTT
NA | NA | 12 | TRBJ2-5 | TRBV28 | CASSLSRETQYF | TGTGCCAGCAGTTTATCACGGGAGACCCAGTACTTC
TRBD2 | NA | 13 | TRBJ2-1 | TRBV5-1 | CASWEGLNTEQFF | TGCGCCAGCTGGGAGGGACTAAACACTGAGCAGTTCTTC
TRBD2 | NA | 16 | TRBJ2-5 | TRBV7-3 | CASSPLGGRAQETQYF | TGTGCCAGCAGCCCTCTCGGCGGGAGGGCCCAAGAGACCCAGTACTTC
NA | NA | 16 | TRBJ1-2 | TRBV18 | CASSPAGSGYDYGYTF | TGTGCCAGCTCACCAGCAGGGTCTGGGTACGACTATGGCTACACCTTC
TRBD1 | once | 14 | TRBJ1-1 | TRBV19 | CASSHRGPVTEAFF | TGTGCCAGTAGCCACAGGGGCCCGGTAACTGAAGCTTTCTTT
TRBD2 | NA | 15 | TRBJ2-5 | TRBV4-3 | CASSQKPAGGETQYF | TGCGCCAGCAGCCAAAAGCCAGCGGGAGGAGAGACCCAGTACTTC
TRBD1 | NA | 16 | TRBJ1-2 | TRBV30 | CAGLNRGAYQNYGYTF | TGTGCCGGGCTGAACAGGGGCGCCTACCAAAACTATGGCTACACCTTC
NA | few | 17 | TRBJ2-3 | TRBV5-8 | CASSLPRRTATLDTQYF | TGTGCCAGCAGCTTGCCCCGGCGGACTGCCACCCTTGATACGCAGTATTTT
TRBD1 | once | 17 | TRBJ1-5 | TRBV28 | CASSLPGTGGVTQPQHF | TGTGCCAGCAGTCTACCCGGGACAGGGGGTGTCACCCAGCCCCAGCATTTT
NA | NA | 14 | TRBJ2-2 | TRBV5-1 | CASSLGANTGELFF | TGCGCCAGCAGCTTGGGCGCGAACACCGGGGAGCTGTTTTTT
NA | NA | 16 | TRBJ1-2 | TRBV5-1 | CASSPDAAGIGYGYTF | TGCGCCAGCAGCCCGGACGCGGCAGGGATTGGCTATGGCTACACCTTC
TRBD2 | NA | 18 | TRBJ2-3 | TRBV9 | CASSVQGSGGYRTDTQYF | TGTGCCAGCAGCGTACAAGGTTCGGGGGGGTACCGCACAGATACGCAGTATTTT
NA | NA | 15 | TRBJ2-1 | TRBV9 | CASSPDGGSYNEQFF | TGTGCCAGCAGCCCCGACGGGGGCTCCTACAATGAGCAGTTCTTC
NA | NA | 13 | TRBJ2-3 | TRBV2 | CASNGDSEDTQYF | TGTGCCAGCAACGGAGACAGCGAAGATACGCAGTATTTT
NA | once | 12 | TRBJ2-7 | TRBV15 | CATSRLSSEQYF | TGTGCCACCAGCAGGTTAAGCTCCGAGCAGTACTTC
NA | NA | 14 | TRBJ1-5 | TRBV29-1 | CSVKLGGEGQPQHF | TGCAGCGTTAAGTTGGGGGGAGAGGGTCAGCCCCAGCATTTT
NA | NA | 14 | TRBJ1-1 | TRBV7-2 | CASSFGGVNTEAFF | TGTGCCAGCAGCTTCGGAGGAGTGAACACTGAAGCTTTCTTT
NA | few | 15 | TRBJ2-2 | TRBV7-7 | CASRMEAYNTGELFF | TGTGCTAGCAGAATGGAGGCATACAACACCGGGGAGCTGTTTTTT
NA | NA | 15 | TRBJ1-2 | TRBV7-8 | CASSKGTSTSYGYTF | TGTGCCAGCAGCAAAGGGACATCGACCAGTTATGGCTACACCTTC
NA | few | 14 | TRBJ2-5 | TRBV6-5 | CASSLGGRQETQYF | TGTGCCAGCAGTCTCGGCGGGCGACAAGAGACCCAGTACTTC
NA | NA | 16 | TRBJ2-3 | TRBV7-9 | CASSLGRDFLTDTQCF | TGTGCCAGCAGCTTAGGCCGGGACTTCCTCACAGATACGCAGTGTTTT
TRBD1 | NA | 15 | TRBJ1-1 | TRBV30 | CAWRVGQGLYTEAFF | TGTGCCTGGAGGGTTGGACAGGGGCTTTATACTGAAGCTTTCTTT
TRBD2 | NA | 16 | TRBJ2-5 | TRBV7-2 | CASSLGQTSGSETQYF | TGTGCCAGCAGCTTAGGTCAGACTAGCGGGAGCGAGACCCAGTACTTC
TRBD2 | NA | 13 | TRBJ2-1 | TRBV7-9 | CASSGRVREDSFF | TGTGCCAGCAGCGGGAGGGTACGGGAGGACTCCTTCTTC
NA | NA | 12 | TRBJ2-3 | TRBV30 | CALATGTDTQYF | TGTGCCTTGGCGACAGGCACAGATACGCAGTATTTT
NA | few | 14 | TRBJ1-2 | TRBV7-2 | CASSPRGLNYGYTF | TGTGCCAGCAGCCCGAGGGGACTAAACTATGGCTACACCTTC
TRBD2 | NA | 15 | TRBJ2-3 | TRBV4-2 | CASSQGTSGQDTQYF | TGTGCCAGCAGCCAAGGCACTAGCGGGCAGGATACGCAGTATTTT
NA | once | 10 | TRBJ2-6 | TRBV9 | CASSGTVLTF | TGTGCCAGCAGCGGGACTGTCCTGACTTTC
TRBD2 | NA | 12 | TRBJ2-7 | TRBV29-1 | CSVTAGNNEQYF | TGCAGCGTTACAGCGGGAAACAACGAGCAGTACTTC
TRBD1 | NA | 13 | TRBJ1-2 | TRBV30 | CAWSGGGRWGYTF | TGTGCCTGGAGTGGAGGGGGCCGTTGGGGCTACACCTTC
TRBD1 | NA | 19 | TRBJ2-1 | TRBV5-1 | CASSFPNIRQGDPYNEQFF | TGCGCCAGCAGCTTCCCAAATATTAGACAGGGGGATCCCTACAATGAGCAGTTCTTC
TRBD2 | NA | 15 | TRBJ2-3 | TRBV2 | CASSPRSGTTDTQYF | TGTGCCAGCAGTCCCCGGAGCGGGACCACAGATACGCAGTATTTT
NA | NA | 15 | TRBJ1-4 | TRBV6-2/TRBV6-3 | CASSPSLGQAEKLFF | TGTGCCAGCAGTCCCTCATTGGGGCAAGCTGAAAAACTGTTTTTT
TRBD1 | once | 12 | TRBJ1-2 | TRBV2 | CARGGQGAGYTF | TGTGCCAGGGGTGGACAGGGCGCTGGCTACACCTTC
NA | once | 12 | TRBJ2-7 | TRBV4-1 | CASSQGEYEQYF | TGCGCCAGCAGCCAAGGAGAATACGAGCAGTACTTC
NA | few | 14 | TRBJ2-1 | TRBV7-9 | CASSLAGGHNEQFF | TGTGCCAGCAGCTTAGCGGGAGGTCACAATGAGCAGTTCTTC
TRBD2 | NA | 13 | TRBJ2-3 | TRBV5-1 | CASSSPGGYTQYF | TGCGCCAGCAGCTCTCCGGGGGGATATACGCAGTATTTT
NA | NA | 15 | TRBJ2-3 | TRBV18 | CASSPEGYSTDTQYF | TGTGCCAGCTCACCTGAGGGATATAGCACAGATACGCAGTATTTT
NA | NA | 13 | TRBJ1-2 | TRBV12-5 | CASGFESNYGYTF | TGTGCTAGTGGTTTTGAGTCAAACTATGGCTACACCTTC
NA | NA | 15 | TRBJ1-1 | TRBV5-1 | CASSLAPGIDTEAFF | TGCGCCAGCAGCTTGGCCCCGGGGATAGACACTGAAGCTTTCTTT
NA | NA | 10 | TRBJ2-1 | TRBV29-1 | CSVTSNEQFF | TGCAGCGTCACTAGCAATGAGCAGTTCTTC
TRBD1 | NA | 15 | TRBJ2-1 | TRBV4-3 | CASSPFGQGGNEQFF | TGCGCCAGCAGCCCTTTCGGACAGGGTGGAAATGAGCAGTTCTTC
TRBD1 | NA | 13 | TRBJ1-5 | TRBV6-5 | CASSWGQREPQHF | TGTGCCAGCAGTTGGGGACAGCGGGAGCCCCAGCATTTT
NA | NA | 14 | TRBJ1-1 | TRBV19 | CASSKKGENTEAFF | TGTGCCAGTAGTAAGAAGGGGGAGAACACTGAAGCTTTCTTT
TRBD1 | NA | 16 | TRBJ2-5 | TRBV10-3 | CAISEPGQGAHETQYF | TGTGCCATCAGTGAGCCGGGACAGGGGGCCCACGAGACCCAGTACTTC
TRBD2 | NA | 14 | TRBJ2-7 | TRBV5-4 | CASSGGDRTYEQYF | TGTGCCAGCAGCGGGGGGGACCGTACCTACGAGCAGTACTTC
TRBD2 | NA | 12 | TRBJ2-1 | TRBV3-1/TRBV3-2 | CASSLIAGEQFF | TGTGCCAGCAGCCTGATAGCGGGTGAGCAGTTCTTC
NA | NA | 13 | TRBJ1-4 | TRBV2 | CASSEFEGAKLFF | TGTGCCAGCAGTGAGTTCGAGGGAGCAAAACTGTTTTTT
TRBD1 | NA | 17 | TRBJ2-5 | TRBV18 | CASSPNMGRDSQETQYF | TGTGCCAGCTCACCGAACATGGGCCGGGACAGCCAAGAGACCCAGTACTTC
TRBD2 | once | 15 | TRBJ2-7 | TRBV7-9 | CASSPWAGAPGEQYF | TGTGCCAGCAGCCCCTGGGCGGGAGCCCCGGGGGAGCAGTACTTC
NA | NA | 16 | TRBJ2-5 | TRBV6-2/TRBV6-3 | CASSYPLAGFQETQYF | TGTGCCAGCAGTTACCCCCTGGCGGGATTCCAAGAGACCCAGTACTTC
NA | NA | 15 | TRBJ2-3 | TRBV3-1/TRBV3-2 | CASSRVTASTDTQYF | TGTGCCAGCAGCCGCGTCACAGCTAGCACAGATACGCAGTATTTT